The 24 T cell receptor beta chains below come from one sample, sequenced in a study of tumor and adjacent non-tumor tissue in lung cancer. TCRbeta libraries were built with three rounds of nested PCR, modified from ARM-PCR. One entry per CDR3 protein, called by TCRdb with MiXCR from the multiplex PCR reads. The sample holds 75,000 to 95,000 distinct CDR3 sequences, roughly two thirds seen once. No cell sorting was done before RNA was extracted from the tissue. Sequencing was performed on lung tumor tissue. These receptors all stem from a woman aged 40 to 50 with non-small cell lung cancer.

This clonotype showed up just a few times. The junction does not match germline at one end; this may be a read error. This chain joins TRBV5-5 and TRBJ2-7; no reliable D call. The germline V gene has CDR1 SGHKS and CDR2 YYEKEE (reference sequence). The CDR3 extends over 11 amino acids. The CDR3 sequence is CASSFDHEQCF. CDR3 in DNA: TGTGCCAGCAGCTTTGACCACGAGCAGTGCTTC.

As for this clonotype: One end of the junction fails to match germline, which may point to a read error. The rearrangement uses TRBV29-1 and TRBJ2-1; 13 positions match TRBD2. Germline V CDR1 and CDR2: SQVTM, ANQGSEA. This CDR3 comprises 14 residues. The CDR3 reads CSVGTSGSYNEQFF. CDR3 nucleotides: TGCAGCGTTGGGACTAGCGGGAGCTACAATGAACAGTTCTTC.

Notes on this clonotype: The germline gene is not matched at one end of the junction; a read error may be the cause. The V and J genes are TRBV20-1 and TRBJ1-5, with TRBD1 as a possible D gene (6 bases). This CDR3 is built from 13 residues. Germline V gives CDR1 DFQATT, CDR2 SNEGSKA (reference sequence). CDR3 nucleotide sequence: TGCAGTGCTAGGCAGGGGATGTGTCAGCCCCAGGATTTT. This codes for CSARQGMCQPQDF.

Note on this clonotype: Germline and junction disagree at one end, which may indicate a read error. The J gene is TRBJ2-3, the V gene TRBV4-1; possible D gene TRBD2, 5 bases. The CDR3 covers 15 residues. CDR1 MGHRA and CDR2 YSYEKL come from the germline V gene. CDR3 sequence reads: CASSQDLSSTDAQFF. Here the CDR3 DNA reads TGCGCCAGCAGCCAAGATTTGTCTAGCACAGATGCGCAGTTTTTT.

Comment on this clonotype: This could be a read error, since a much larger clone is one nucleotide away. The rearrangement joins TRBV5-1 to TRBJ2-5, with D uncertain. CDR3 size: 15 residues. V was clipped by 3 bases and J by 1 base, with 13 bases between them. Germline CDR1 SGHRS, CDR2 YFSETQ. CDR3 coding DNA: TGCGCCAGCAGCTCGGCGATAGGGTTCCAAGAGACCCAGTACTTC. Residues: CASSSAIGFQETQYF.

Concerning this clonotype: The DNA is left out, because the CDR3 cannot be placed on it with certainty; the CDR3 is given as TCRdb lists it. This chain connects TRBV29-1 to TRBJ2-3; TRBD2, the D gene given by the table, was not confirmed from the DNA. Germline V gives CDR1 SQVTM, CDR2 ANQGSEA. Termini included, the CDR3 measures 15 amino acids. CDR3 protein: CSLELWAGGTDTQYF.

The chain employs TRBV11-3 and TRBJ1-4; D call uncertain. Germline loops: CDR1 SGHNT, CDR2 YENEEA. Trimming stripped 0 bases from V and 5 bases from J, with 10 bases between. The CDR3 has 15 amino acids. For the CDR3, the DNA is TGTGCCAGCAGCTTAGATGAGGCAGTAAATGAAAAACTGTTTTTT. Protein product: CASSLDEAVNEKLFF.

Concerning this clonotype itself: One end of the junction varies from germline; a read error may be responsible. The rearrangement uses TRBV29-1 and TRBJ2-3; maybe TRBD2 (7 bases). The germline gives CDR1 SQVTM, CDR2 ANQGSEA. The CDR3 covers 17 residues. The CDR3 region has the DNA TGCAGAGTTGTAAGGGGGGGGCGATTATTTTCCACAGATACGCAGTATTTT. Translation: CRVVRGGRLFSTDTQYF.

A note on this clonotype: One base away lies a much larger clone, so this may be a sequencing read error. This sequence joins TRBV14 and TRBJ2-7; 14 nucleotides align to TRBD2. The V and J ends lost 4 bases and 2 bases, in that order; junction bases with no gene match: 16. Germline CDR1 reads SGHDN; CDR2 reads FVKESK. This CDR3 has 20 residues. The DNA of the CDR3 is TGTGCCAGCAGCCCAGCCGCCGAGACTAGCGGGAGGGGAAGGGCCTACGAGCAGTACTTC. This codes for CASSPAAETSGRGRAYEQYF.

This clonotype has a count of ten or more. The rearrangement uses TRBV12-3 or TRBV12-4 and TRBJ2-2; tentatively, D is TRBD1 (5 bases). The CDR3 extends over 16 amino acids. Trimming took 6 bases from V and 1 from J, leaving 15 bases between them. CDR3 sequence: CASSPRRAGNTGELFF. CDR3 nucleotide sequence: TGTGCCAGCAGCCCGCGCAGGGCCGGGAACACCGGGGAGCTGTTTTTT.

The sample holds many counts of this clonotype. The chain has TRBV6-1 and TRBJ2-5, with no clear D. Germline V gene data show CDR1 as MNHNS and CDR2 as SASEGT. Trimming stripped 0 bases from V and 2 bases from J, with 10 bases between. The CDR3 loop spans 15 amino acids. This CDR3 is CASSEALSVQETQYF. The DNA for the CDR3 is TGTGCCAGCAGTGAAGCGCTTTCAGTACAAGAGACCCAGTACTTC.

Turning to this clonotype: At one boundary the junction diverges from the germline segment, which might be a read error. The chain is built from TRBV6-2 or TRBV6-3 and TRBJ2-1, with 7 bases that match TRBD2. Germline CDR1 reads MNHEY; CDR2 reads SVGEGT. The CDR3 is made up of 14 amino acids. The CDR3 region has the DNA TGTGCCAGCAGGCGAGCGGGGACCTACAATGAGGAGTTCTTC. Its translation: CASRRAGTYNEEFF.

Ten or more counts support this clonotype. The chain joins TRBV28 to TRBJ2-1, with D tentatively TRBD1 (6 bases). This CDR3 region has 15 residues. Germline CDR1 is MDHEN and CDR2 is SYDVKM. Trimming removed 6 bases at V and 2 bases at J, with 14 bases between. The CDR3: CASRLEGDAYNEQFF. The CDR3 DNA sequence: TGTGCCAGCAGGCTAGAGGGGGATGCCTACAATGAGCAGTTCTTC.

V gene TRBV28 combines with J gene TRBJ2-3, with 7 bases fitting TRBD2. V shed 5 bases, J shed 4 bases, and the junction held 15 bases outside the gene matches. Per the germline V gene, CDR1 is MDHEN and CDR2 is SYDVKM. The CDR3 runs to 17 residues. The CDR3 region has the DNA TGTGCCAGCAGTCCCTGTTTGTGGGGGGGATGGGCAGATACGCAGTATTTT. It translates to CASSPCLWGGWADTQYF.

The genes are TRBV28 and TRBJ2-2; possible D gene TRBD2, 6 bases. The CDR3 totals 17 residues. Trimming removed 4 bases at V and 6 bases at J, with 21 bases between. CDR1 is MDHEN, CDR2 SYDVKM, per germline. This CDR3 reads CASSSYPGAGLAGELFF. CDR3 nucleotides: TGTGCCAGCAGTTCCTACCCCGGGGCGGGATTGGCCGGGGAGCTGTTTTTT. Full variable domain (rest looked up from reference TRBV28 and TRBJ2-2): DVKVTQSSRYLVKRTGEKVFLECVQDMDHENMFWYRQDPGLGLRLIYFSYDVKMKEKGDIPEGYSVSREKKERFSLILESASTNQTSMYLCASSSYPGAGLAGELFFGEGSRLTVL.

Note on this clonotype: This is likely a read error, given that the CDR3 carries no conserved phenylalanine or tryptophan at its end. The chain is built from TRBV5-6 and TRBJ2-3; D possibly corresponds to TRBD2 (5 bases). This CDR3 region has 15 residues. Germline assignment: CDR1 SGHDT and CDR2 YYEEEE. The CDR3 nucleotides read TGTGTCAGCAGCTTCGTACTAGATGGCACAGATACGCAGTATTAT. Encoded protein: CVSSFVLDGTDTQYY.

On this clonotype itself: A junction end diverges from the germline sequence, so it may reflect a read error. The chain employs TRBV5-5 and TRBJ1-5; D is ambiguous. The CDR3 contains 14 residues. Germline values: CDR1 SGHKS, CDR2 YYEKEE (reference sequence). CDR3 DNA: TGTGCTAGCAGCTTGAACAGTAGCAATCAGCCCCAGCATTTT. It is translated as CASSLNSSNQPQHF.

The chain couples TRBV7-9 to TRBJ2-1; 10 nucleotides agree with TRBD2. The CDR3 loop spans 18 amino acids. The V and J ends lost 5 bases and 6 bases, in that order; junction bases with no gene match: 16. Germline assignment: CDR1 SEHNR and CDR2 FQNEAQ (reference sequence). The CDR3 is CASSNEDYSSGGVNEQFF. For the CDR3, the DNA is TGTGCCAGCAGCAATGAAGATTACTCGAGCGGGGGGGTCAATGAGCAGTTCTTC.

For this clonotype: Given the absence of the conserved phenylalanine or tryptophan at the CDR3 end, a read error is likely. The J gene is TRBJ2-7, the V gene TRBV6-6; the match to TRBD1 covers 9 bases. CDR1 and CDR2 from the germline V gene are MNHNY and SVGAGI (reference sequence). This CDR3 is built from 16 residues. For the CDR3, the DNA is TGTGCCAGTAGTTCCCATTCGACAGGGGGGGACTACGAGCAGTACTAC. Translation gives CASSSHSTGGDYEQYY.

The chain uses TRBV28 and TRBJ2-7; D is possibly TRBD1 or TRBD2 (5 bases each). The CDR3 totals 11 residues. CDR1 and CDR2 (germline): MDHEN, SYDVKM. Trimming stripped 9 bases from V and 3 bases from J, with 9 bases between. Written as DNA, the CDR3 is TGTGCCAGTTGGGACCACTACGAGCAGTACTTC. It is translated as CASWDHYEQYF.

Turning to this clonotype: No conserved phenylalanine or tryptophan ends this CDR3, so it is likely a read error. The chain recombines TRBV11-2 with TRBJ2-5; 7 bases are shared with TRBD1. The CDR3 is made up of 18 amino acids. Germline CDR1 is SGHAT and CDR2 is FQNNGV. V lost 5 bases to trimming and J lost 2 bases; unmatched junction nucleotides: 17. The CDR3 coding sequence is TGTGCCAGCAGCAATAGCAGATCCACAGGGACAGCTCAAGAGACCCAGTACCTC. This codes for CASSNSRSTGTAQETQYL.

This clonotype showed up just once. The CDR3 reads CASSPTVLQGADIQYF. CDR3 DNA sequence: TGTGCCAGCAGTCCCACCGTTCTCCAGGGGGCCGATATTCAGTACTTC. J is TRBJ2-4 and V is TRBV6-5; 8 positions match TRBD1. Losses at the gene ends were 5 bases for V and 10 bases for J; bases not matched to a gene: 16. The CDR3 has 16 residues. Germline-derived CDR1 and CDR2 are MNHEY and SVGAGI.

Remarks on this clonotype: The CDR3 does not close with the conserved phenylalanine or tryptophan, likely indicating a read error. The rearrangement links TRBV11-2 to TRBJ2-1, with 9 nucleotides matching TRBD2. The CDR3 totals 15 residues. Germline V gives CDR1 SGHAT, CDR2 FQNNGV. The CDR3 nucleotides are TGCGCCAGCAGCTTAGGGACTAGCTCCTACAAAGAGCAGTTCTTA. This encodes CASSLGTSSYKEQFL.

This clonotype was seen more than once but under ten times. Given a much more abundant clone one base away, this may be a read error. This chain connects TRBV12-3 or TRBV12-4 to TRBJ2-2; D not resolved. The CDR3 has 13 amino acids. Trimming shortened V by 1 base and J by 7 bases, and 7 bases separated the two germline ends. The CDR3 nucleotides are TGTGCCAGCAGTTTAGGGGCATGCGGGGAGCTGTTTTTT. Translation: CASSLGACGELFF.